The present T cell receptor beta chain was sequenced within a study of blood T cell repertoires in COVID-19. Study background: Acute and convalescent COVID-19 specimens originated in the United States, Italy and Spain. Sample material is recorded as cDNA or gDNA derived from T cells, B-cell-depleted T cells, or PBMCs.

This table comes from immunoSEQ multiplex PCR, and its TCRdb copy is limited to in-frame clones, with some not included. The table records 250,000 to 300,000 clones, approximately 87% of them present only once. Trimming stripped 1 base from V and 1 base from J, with 10 bases between. CDR1 GTSNPN and CDR2 SVGIG come from the germline V gene (reference sequence). The CDR3 consists of 15 residues. This sequence originates from a man aged 55 to 70 who had recovered from COVID-19. The sample consisted of peripheral blood. The V and J genes are TRBV30 and TRBJ1-4, with unresolved D. The CDR3 DNA reads as TGTGCCTGGAGTGGCCAGAGAGGAACTAATGAAAAACTGTTTTTT. Translation gives CAWSGQRGTNEKLFF.